Listed below are T cell receptor beta chains from one sample, sequenced in a study of human T cells and chemical hapten exposure. TCRdb recomputed calls from the RACE reads with MiXCR, one row per CDR3 protein. This table holds 65,000 to 100,000 distinct CDR3 sequences, less than 8.5% found once. This sample comprised whole blood, obtained in connection with sensitization to the hapten diphenylcyclopropenone (DPC). The receptors shown here come from a woman in her 30s with alopecia areata. Some clones in this sample may be carry-over from other donors' samples. The CDR3 runs from the conserved cysteine through the conserved F or W. The D gene is left open where the match is weak. Size is stated for part of the rows, as once, few or many counts, or as a class when the clone is expanded.

d_call clone_size j_call v_call cdr3_nt cdr3_aa
. . TRBJ1-2 TRBV2 TGTGCCAGCAGCCAAATCCTAGAGGACTATGGCTACACCTTC CASSQILEDYGYTF
TRBD2 few TRBJ2-5 TRBV6-2/TRBV6-3 TGTGCCAGCATCAAGACTAGCGGGGGTTCCCAAGAGACCCAGTACTTC CASIKTSGGSQETQYF
. . TRBJ1-5 TRBV7-2 TGTGCCAGCAGCCTCTACAGCCAGCCCCAGCATTTT CASSLYSQPQHF
TRBD2 . TRBJ2-1 TRBV7-2 TGTGCCAGCAGCTCCCATGGGGCGGGGGGCTTCAATGAGCAGTTCTTC CASSSHGAGGFNEQFF
. many TRBJ1-1 TRBV20-1 TGCAGTGCTTCGCACAGGGTCACTGAAGCTTTCTTT CSASHRVTEAFF
. few TRBJ2-3 TRBV6-5 TGTGCCAGCAGCCGACGGGAGACCGGCAGCACAGATACGCAGTATTTT CASSRRETGSTDTQYF
TRBD1 many TRBJ1-1 TRBV5-1 TGCGCCAGCAGCTTAGCCATCCAGGGGGGCACTGAAGCTTTCTTT CASSLAIQGGTEAFF
. . TRBJ2-6 TRBV10-3 TGTGCCATCAGAGATTCCGGCTCTGGGGCCAACGTCCTGACTTTC CAIRDSGSGANVLTF
. many TRBJ1-1 TRBV5-1 TGCGCCAGCAGCTTGACGAGGAACACTGAAGCTTTCTTT CASSLTRNTEAFF
TRBD2 many TRBJ2-3 TRBV10-2 TGCGCCAGCAGTGAGCTGGCGGGGGGGGGGGATACGCAGTATTTT CASSELAGGGDTQYF
TRBD2 few TRBJ2-7 TRBV7-9 TGTGCCAGCAGCTTAGCGCGGGGGGCGGTTCGCGAGCAGTACTTC CASSLARGAVREQYF
. few TRBJ1-1 TRBV9 TGTGCCAGCAGCCCCCAGGCAGTGATGAACACTGAAGCTTTCTTT CASSPQAVMNTEAFF
. few TRBJ2-6 TRBV30 TGTGCCTGGAGGGGAGAGGGTTCTGGGGCCAACGTCCTGACTTTC CAWRGEGSGANVLTF
. many TRBJ1-5 TRBV6-1 TGTGCCAGCAGTGTAGAAGGGCCTCAGCCCCAGCATTTT CASSVEGPQPQHF
. . TRBJ2-1 TRBV6-4 TGTGCCGGTCACTTCGCCACAAGGCGGGACAGGGAACGACCTGGGACTAGCTACCATGAGCAGTTCTTC CAGHFATRRDRERPGTSYHEQFF
. few TRBJ2-3 TRBV5-1 TGCGCCACCCATAGGGGCCAGAACACAGATACGCAGTATTTT CATHRGQNTDTQYF
. many TRBJ1-1 TRBV7-9 TGTGCCAGCAGCTGGGGGGACCTGCTGAACACTGAAGCTTTCTTT CASSWGDLLNTEAFF
. . TRBJ1-5 TRBV20-1 TGCAGTGCTAGAGATGCGTACAGTTATCAGCCCCAGCATTTT CSARDAYSYQPQHF
TRBD1 many TRBJ2-7 TRBV11-2 TGTGCCAGCAGCTTAGGAGGACAGGCGTTCTCCTACGAGCAGTACTTC CASSLGGQAFSYEQYF
. many TRBJ1-3 TRBV7-9 TGTGCCAGCAGCCTCATCCCAGGGCCTGGAAACACCATATATTTT CASSLIPGPGNTIYF
TRBD1 many TRBJ1-6 TRBV6-5 TGTGCCAGCAGTCGCGGGGACAGGGTATCGAGAAATTCACCCCTCCACTTT CASSRGDRVSRNSPLHF
TRBD1 many TRBJ1-6 TRBV6-5 TGTGCCAGCAGTTATTCGACAGGGTTCGGTTCACCCCTCCACTTT CASSYSTGFGSPLHF
. many TRBJ2-7 TRBV6-2/TRBV6-3 TGTGCCAGCAGTTACAAGATGGTCTACGAGCAGTACTTC CASSYKMVYEQYF
. many TRBJ2-2 TRBV2 TGTGCCAGCAGTAGATCCGGGACGTCCACGAACACCGGGGAGCTGTTTTTT CASSRSGTSTNTGELFF
. many TRBJ1-1 TRBV20-1 TGCAGTGCTTGGATGGCAGGCCGGATCAACACTGAAGCTTTCTTT CSAWMAGRINTEAFF
. . TRBJ2-1 TRBV29-1 TGCAGCGCGGAGGGCAGGGGTTCCTACAATGAGCAGTTCTTC CSAEGRGSYNEQFF
. . TRBJ2-7 TRBV18 TGTGCCAGCTCACCACGGCAGGTTTCTAGCGAGCAGTACTTC CASSPRQVSSEQYF
. many TRBJ2-4 TRBV20-1 TGCAGTGCTAGAGACCAGGGTGTGGGAAACATTCAGTACTTC CSARDQGVGNIQYF
. . TRBJ1-1 TRBV2 TGTGCCAGCAGTGAGGCAGGGAGGAATACTGAAGCTTTCTTT CASSEAGRNTEAFF
TRBD1 many TRBJ2-6 TRBV23-1 TGCGCCAGCAGTCAAGCCCCGGGACAGAACTCCTCTGGGGCCAACGTCCTGACTTTC CASSQAPGQNSSGANVLTF
. few TRBJ1-1 TRBV20-1 TGCAGTGCTAGGTTCCAGGGACCATACACTGAAGCTTTCTTT CSARFQGPYTEAFF
TRBD1 . TRBJ1-2 TRBV20-1 TGCAGTGCCCCGCGCCTCGACAGGGGTAGCGGCTACACCTTC CSAPRLDRGSGYTF
. many TRBJ1-5 TRBV3-1 TGTGCCAGCAGCCCGTTGGGGGATCAGCCCCAGCATTTT CASSPLGDQPQHF
. many TRBJ2-6 TRBV2 TGTGCCAGCAGATCAGTGCCTGGGGCCAACGTCCTGACTTTC CASRSVPGANVLTF
. many TRBJ2-2 TRBV20-1 TGCAGTGCTTCGGCGAACACCGGGGAGCTGTTTTTT CSASANTGELFF
. few TRBJ1-2 TRBV30 TGTGCCTGGAGTGTACGGGCAGGAGGCGGCTACACCTTC CAWSVRAGGGYTF
. few TRBJ1-5 TRBV6-6 TGTGCCAGCACCCCCGGAGGTCAGCCCCAGCATTTT CASTPGGQPQHF
. many TRBJ2-1 TRBV2 TGTGCCAGCAGTGAGGTAGCGAGCTCCTACAATGAGCAGTTCTTC CASSEVASSYNEQFF
. few TRBJ2-5 TRBV12-3/TRBV12-4 TGTGCCAGCAGTTTAGGGCTAGGCCCCCAAGAGACCCAGTACTTC CASSLGLGPQETQYF
. . TRBJ2-2 TRBV7-8 TGTGCCAGCAGCTTAGCGACTAGTATGGCCGGGGAGCTGTTTTTT CASSLATSMAGELFF
TRBD1 few TRBJ1-5 TRBV27 TGTGCCAGCAGGGGGACAGGCTATAGCAATCAGCCCCAGCATTTT CASRGTGYSNQPQHF
. many TRBJ2-3 TRBV11-2 TGTGCCAGCAGCTTAGATGGGGTTATTACGCAGTATTTT CASSLDGVITQYF
. many TRBJ1-1 TRBV20-1 TGCAGTGCTAGTCGTGGAGACACTGAAGCTTTCTTT CSASRGDTEAFF
. . TRBJ1-6 TRBV12-3/TRBV12-4 TGTGCCAGCAGTTTTACGGGAGGGGAGAATTCACCCCTCCACTTT CASSFTGGENSPLHF
. many TRBJ2-1 TRBV6-5 TGTGCCAGCAGTTCCCGTCTGGGCCATGAGCAGTTCTTC CASSSRLGHEQFF
. few TRBJ1-1 TRBV30 TGTGCCTGGAGTAAAATCAGGGGGAACACTGAAGCTTTCTTT CAWSKIRGNTEAFF
. . TRBJ2-7 TRBV29-1 TGCAGCGTTGAAGAGGGTTACGAGCAGTACTTC CSVEEGYEQYF
TRBD2 few TRBJ2-1 TRBV29-1 TGCAGCGCCCTGTTGACTAGCGGGGGCCTCAATATCTTC CSALLTSGGLNIF
. many TRBJ1-5 TRBV7-9 TGTGCCAGCAGCTTATGGGGGGAGGATCAGCCCCAGCATTTT CASSLWGEDQPQHF
. medium-sized TRBJ2-3 TRBV5-5 TGTGCCAGCAGCCTGGAGTACGGGACAGATACGCAGTATTTT CASSLEYGTDTQYF
. many TRBJ2-2 TRBV29-1 TGCAGCGTGACTGGGGGAGCGAACACCGGGGAGCTGTTTTTT CSVTGGANTGELFF
. . TRBJ2-7 TRBV7-9 TGTGCCAGCAGCTCGGGGCCCGTGGAGTACTTC CASSSGPVEYF
TRBD2 . TRBJ2-5 TRBV4-2 TGTGCCAGCAGCCGAGCTGGGACTAGCGGGGGGTCCTCACAAGAGACCCAGTACTTC CASSRAGTSGGSSQETQYF
TRBD1 many TRBJ2-3 TRBV6-4 TGTGCCAGCAGTGACTCAACAGGGGCAGATACGCAGTATTTT CASSDSTGADTQYF
. few TRBJ1-1 TRBV12-3/TRBV12-4 TGTGCCAGCAGTTTCGGCAGGGTGGACACTGAAGCTTTCTTT CASSFGRVDTEAFF
TRBD2 many TRBJ2-7 TRBV30 TGTGCCTGGAGTTGGGGGGGCGAGCAGTACTTC CAWSWGGEQYF
. few TRBJ1-1 TRBV5-1 TGCGCCAGCAGCTCAGGGTTTGGGACTGAAGCTTTCTTT CASSSGFGTEAFF
. many TRBJ1-1 TRBV19 TGTGCCAGTAGTATAGATGGGGGAACGAACACTGAAGCTTTCTTT CASSIDGGTNTEAFF
TRBD2 many TRBJ2-7 TRBV29-1 TGCAGCGCCCGGGAGGGACCCTACGAGCAGTACTTC CSAREGPYEQYF
. many TRBJ2-3 TRBV27 TGTGCCAGCAGGAGGGGGGGGGGCACAGATACGCAGTATTTT CASRRGGGTDTQYF